This T cell receptor (beta chain) originates from a study of blood T cell repertoires in COVID-19. TCRdb's copy holds only in-frame clones and misses some; the assay was immunoSEQ multiplex PCR. The sample contains some 200,000 clones, roughly four fifths of which appear only once. The CDR3 sequence is 14 residues long. CDR1 LGHDT and CDR2 YNNKEL come from the germline V gene (reference sequence). With V trimmed by 2 bases and J by 8 bases, 7 bases remained unmatched. V and J are TRBV3-1 (or the pseudogene TRBV3-2) and TRBJ2-7, with 9 nucleotides matching TRBD1. The sequence derives from a man between 40 and 49 years old who had recovered from COVID-19. The sequencing input was PBMCs or T cells enriched from blood (not recorded which). CDR3 in DNA: TGTGCCAGCAGCCAACTGGGGACAGGGTGGAAGCAGTACTTC. Translated: CASSQLGTGWKQYF.